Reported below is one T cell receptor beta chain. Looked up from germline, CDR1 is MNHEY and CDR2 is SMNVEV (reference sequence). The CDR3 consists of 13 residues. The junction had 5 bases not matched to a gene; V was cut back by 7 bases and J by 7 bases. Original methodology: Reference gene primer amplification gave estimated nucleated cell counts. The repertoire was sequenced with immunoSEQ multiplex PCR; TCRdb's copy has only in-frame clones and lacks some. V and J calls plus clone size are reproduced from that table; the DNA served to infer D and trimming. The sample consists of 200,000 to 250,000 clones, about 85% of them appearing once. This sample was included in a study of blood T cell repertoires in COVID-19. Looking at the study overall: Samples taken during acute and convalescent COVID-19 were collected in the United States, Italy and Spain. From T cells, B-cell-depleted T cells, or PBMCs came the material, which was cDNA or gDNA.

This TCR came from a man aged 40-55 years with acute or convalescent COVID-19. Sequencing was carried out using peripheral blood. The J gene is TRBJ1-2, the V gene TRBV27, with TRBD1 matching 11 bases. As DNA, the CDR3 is TGTGCCAGCAAGGGACAGGGGGGCGGTGGCTACACCTTC. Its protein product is CASKGQGGGGYTF.